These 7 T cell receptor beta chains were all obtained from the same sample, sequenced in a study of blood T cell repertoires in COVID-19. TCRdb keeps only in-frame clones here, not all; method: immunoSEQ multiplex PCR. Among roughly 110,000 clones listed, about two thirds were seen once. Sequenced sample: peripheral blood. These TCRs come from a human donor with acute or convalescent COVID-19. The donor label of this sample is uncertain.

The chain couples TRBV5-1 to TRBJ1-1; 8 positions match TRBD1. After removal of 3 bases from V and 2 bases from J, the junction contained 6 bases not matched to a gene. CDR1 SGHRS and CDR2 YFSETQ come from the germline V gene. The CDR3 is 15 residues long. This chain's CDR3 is CASSSGQARNTEAFF. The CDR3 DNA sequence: TGCGCCAGCAGCTCGGGACAGGCACGAAACACTGAAGCTTTCTTT.

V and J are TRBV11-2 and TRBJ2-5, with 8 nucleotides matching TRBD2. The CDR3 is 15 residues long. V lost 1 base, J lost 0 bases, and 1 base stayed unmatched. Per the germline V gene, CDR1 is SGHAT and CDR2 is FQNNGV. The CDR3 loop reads CASSLGLANQETQYF. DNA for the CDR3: TGTGCCAGCAGCTTAGGACTAGCGAACCAAGAGACCCAGTACTTC.

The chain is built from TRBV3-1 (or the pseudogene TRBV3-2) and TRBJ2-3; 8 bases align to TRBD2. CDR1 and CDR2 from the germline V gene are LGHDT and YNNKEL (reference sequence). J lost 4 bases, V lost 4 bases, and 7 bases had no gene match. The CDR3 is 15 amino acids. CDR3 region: CASSLIAGNPDTQYF. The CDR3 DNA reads TGTGCCAGCAGCCTAATAGCGGGGAATCCAGATACGCAGTATTTT.

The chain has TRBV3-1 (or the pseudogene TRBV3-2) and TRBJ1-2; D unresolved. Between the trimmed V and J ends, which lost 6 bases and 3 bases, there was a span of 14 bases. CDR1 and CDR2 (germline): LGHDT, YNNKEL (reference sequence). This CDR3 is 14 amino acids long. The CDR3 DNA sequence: TGTGCCAGCAGTACAGCCACCCGTCACTATGGCTACACCTTC. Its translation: CASSTATRHYGYTF.

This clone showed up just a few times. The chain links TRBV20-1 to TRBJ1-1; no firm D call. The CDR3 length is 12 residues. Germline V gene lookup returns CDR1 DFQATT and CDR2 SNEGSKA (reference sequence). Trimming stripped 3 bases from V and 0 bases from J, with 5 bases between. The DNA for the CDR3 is TGCAGTGCTAGTACTGTGAACACTGAAGCTTTCTTT. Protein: CSASTVNTEAFF.

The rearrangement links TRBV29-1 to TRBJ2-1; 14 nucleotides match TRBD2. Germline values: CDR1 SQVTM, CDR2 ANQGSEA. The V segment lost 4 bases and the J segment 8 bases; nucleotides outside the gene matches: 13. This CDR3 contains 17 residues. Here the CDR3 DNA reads TGCAGCGTTGCGCTCCGACTAGCGGGGGGGCCTTTGGATGAGCAGTTCTTC. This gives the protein CSVALRLAGGPLDEQFF.

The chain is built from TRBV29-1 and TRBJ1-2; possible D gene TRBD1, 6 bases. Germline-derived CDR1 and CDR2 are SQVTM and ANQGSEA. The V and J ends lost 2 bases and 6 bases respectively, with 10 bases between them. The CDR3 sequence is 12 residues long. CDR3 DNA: TGCAGCGTTGAATTACAGGGAGATGGCTACACCTTC. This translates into CSVELQGDGYTF.